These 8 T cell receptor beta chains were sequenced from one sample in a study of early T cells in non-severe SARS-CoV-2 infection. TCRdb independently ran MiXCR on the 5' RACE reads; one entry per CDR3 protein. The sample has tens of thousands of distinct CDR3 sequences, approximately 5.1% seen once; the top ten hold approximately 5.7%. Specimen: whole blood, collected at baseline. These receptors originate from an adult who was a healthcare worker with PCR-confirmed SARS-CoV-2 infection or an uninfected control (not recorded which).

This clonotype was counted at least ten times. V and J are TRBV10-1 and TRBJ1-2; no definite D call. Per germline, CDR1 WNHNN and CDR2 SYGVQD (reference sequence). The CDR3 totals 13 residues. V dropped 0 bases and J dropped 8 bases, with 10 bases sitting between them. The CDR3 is CASSESGGGGYTF. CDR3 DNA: TGCGCCAGCAGTGAGTCAGGCGGAGGAGGCTACACCTTC.

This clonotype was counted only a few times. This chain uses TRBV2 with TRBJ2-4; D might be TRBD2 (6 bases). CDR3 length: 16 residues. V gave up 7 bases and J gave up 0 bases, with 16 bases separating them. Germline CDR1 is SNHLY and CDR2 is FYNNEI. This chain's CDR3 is CASTPGGGPAKNIQYF. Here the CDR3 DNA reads TGTGCCAGCACCCCTGGTGGAGGGCCAGCCAAAAACATTCAGTACTTC.

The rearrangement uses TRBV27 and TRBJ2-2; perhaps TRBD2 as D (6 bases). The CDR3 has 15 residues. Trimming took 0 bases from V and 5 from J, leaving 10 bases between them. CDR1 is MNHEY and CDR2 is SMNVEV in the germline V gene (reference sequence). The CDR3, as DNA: TGTGCCAGCAGTTTATCGGAGGGTGAGACCGGGGAGCTGTTTTTT. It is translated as CASSLSEGETGELFF.

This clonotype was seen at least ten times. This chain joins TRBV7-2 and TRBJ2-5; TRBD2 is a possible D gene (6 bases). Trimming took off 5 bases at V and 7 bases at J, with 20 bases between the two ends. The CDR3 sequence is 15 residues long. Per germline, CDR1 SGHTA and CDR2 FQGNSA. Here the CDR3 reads CASSKDPAGGATQYF. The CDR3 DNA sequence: TGTGCCAGCAGCAAGGACCCCGCCGGGGGTGCGACCCAGTACTTC.

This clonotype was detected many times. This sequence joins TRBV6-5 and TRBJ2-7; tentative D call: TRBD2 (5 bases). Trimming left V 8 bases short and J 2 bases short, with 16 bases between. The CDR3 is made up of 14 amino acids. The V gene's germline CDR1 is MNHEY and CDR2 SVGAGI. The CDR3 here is CASSEGEGTYEQYF. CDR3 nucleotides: TGTGCCAGCTCAGAGGGAGAGGGTACCTACGAGCAGTACTTC.

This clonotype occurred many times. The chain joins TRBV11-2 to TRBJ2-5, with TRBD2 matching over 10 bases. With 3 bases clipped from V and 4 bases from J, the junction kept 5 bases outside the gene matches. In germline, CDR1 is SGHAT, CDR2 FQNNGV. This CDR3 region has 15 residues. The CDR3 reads CASSFKRLAGETQYF. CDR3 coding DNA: TGTGCCAGCAGCTTCAAAAGACTAGCGGGAGAGACCCAGTACTTC. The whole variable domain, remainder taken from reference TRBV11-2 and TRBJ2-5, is EAGVAQSPRYKIIEKRQSVAFWCNPISGHATLYWYQQILGQGPKLLIQFQNNGVVDDSQLPKDRFSAERLKGVDSTLKIQPAKLEDSAVYLCASSFKRLAGETQYFGPGTRLLVL.

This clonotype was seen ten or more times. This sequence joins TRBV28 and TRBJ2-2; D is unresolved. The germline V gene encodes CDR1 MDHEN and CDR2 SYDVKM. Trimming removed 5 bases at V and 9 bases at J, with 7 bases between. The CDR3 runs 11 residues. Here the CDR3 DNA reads TGTGCCAGCAGTACTCTCCGGGAGCTGTTTTTT. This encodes CASSTLRELFF. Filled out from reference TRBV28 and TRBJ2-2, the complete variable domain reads DVKVTQSSRYLVKRTGEKVFLECVQDMDHENMFWYRQDPGLGLRLIYFSYDVKMKEKGDIPEGYSVSREKKERFSLILESASTNQTSMYLCASSTLRELFFGEGSRLTVL.

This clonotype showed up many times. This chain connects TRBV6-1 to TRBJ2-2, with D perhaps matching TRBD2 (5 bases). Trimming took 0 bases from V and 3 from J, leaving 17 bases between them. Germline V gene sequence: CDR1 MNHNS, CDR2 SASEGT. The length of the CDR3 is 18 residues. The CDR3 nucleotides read TGTGCCAGCAGTGAAGCGGCTAGCACTGAAGCAGACACCGGGGAGCTGTTTTTT. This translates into CASSEAASTEADTGELFF.